The rows below give T cell receptor beta chains drawn from one sample of a study of preoperative IRX-2 immunotherapy in early breast cancer. Some clones are missing from TCRdb's copy, which holds only in-frame ones; the method was immunoSEQ multiplex PCR. The sample records roughly 5,300 clones, approximately 70% being singletons. The sequencing used tumor tissue, collected before IRX-2 immunotherapy. The receptors here all came from a human donor with breast cancer. CDR3s include the opening cysteine and the closing phenylalanine or tryptophan. The D gene is left open where the match is weak. Some rows have no size entry. The others give once, few or many, or a class for an expanded clone.

size: -
J: TRBJ1-4
V: TRBV6-8
D: -
CDR3: CASKLGATNEKLFF
DNA: TGTGCCAGCAAGCTGGGGGCAACTAATGAAAAACTGTTTTTT

size: few
J: TRBJ2-7
V: TRBV11-3
D: TRBD2
CDR3: CASSLGGGRPYEQYF
DNA: TGTGCCAGCAGCCTGGGGGGCGGGAGGCCCTACGAGCAGTACTTC

size: few
J: TRBJ2-6
V: TRBV11-3
D: -
CDR3: CASTFIAGANVLTF
DNA: TGTGCCAGCACCTTCATAGCTGGGGCCAACGTCCTGACTTTC

size: once
J: TRBJ2-7
V: TRBV5-1
D: -
CDR3: CASSLAGAASYEQYF
DNA: TGCGCCAGCAGTCTGGCGGGGGCCGCGTCCTACGAGCAGTACTTC

size: -
J: TRBJ2-2
V: TRBV30
D: -
CDR3: CAWRGGKTTGELFF
DNA: TGTGCCTGGAGGGGCGGGAAGACCACCGGGGAGCTGTTTTTT

size: -
J: TRBJ1-2
V: TRBV19
D: -
CDR3: CASSPRAQDGYTF
DNA: TGTGCCAGTAGTCCCCGCGCACAGGATGGCTACACCTTC

size: -
J: TRBJ2-7
V: TRBV12-2
D: -
CDR3: CASRLAITSAEQYF
DNA: TGTGCAAGTCGCTTAGCCATCACCTCTGCCGAGCAGTACTTC

size: -
J: TRBJ2-5
V: TRBV6-1
D: -
CDR3: CASSEADRRTTTQYF
DNA: TGTGCCAGCAGTGAAGCGGATCGGAGAACGACGACCCAGTACTTC

size: -
J: TRBJ1-4
V: TRBV29-1
D: -
CDR3: CSSRGGSANEKLFF
DNA: TGCAGCTCGCGAGGGGGGTCGGCTAATGAAAAACTGTTTTTT

size: few
J: TRBJ2-7
V: TRBV6-8
D: TRBD2
CDR3: CASSGSGRAIYEQYF
DNA: TGTGCCAGCAGTGGTAGCGGGAGGGCCATCTACGAGCAGTACTTC

size: -
J: TRBJ2-3
V: TRBV11-3
D: -
CDR3: CASSQPGTTDTQYF
DNA: TGTGCCAGCAGCCAGCCAGGGACAACAGATACGCAGTATTTT